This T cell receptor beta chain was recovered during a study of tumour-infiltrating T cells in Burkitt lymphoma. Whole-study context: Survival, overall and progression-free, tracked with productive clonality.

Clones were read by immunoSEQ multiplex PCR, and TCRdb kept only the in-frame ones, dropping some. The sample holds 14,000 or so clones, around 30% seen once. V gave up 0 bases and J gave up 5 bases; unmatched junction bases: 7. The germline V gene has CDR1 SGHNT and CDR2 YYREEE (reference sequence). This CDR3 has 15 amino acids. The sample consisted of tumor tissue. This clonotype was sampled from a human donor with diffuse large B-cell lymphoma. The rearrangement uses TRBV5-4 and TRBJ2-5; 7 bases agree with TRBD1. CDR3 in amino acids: CASSLVLGGGETQYF. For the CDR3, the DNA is TGTGCCAGCAGCTTGGTGCTAGGGGGCGGGGAGACCCAGTACTTC.